This entry describes one T cell receptor beta chain. Method: immunoSEQ multiplex PCR; TCRdb's copy keeps in-frame clones and lacks some. This table holds tens of thousands of clones, roughly 90% found once. The sample comes from a study of T cell responses to AZD1222 COVID-19 vaccine. CDR1 is MRHNA and CDR2 is SNTAGT in the germline V gene. This CDR3 has 17 residues. The V and J ends lost 0 bases and 4 bases, in that order; junction bases with no gene match: 5. The sample here was peripheral blood, taken 28 days after the second AZD1222 dose. The chain has TRBV6-4 and TRBJ2-1, with TRBD1 identical over 11 bases. The origin of this receptor is an adult who received the AZD1222 COVID-19 vaccine. For the CDR3, the DNA is TGTGCCAGCAGTGACTCGAGAAGGGACAGGGGGTACAATGAGCAGTTCTTC. This sequence encodes CASSDSRRDRGYNEQFF.